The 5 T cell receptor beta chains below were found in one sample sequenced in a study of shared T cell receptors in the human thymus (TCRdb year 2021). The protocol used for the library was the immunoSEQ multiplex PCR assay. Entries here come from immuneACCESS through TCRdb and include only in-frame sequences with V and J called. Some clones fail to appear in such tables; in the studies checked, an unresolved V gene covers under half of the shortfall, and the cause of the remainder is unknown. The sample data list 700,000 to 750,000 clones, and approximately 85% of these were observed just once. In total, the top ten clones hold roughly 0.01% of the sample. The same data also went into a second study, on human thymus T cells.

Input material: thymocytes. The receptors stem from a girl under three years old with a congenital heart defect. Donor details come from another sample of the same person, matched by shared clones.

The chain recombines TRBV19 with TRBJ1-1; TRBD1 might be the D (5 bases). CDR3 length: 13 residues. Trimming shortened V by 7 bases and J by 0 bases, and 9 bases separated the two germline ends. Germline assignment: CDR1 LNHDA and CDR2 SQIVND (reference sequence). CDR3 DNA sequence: TGTGCCAGTAAGACAGCCATGAACACTGAAGCTTTCTTT. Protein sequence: CASKTAMNTEAFF.

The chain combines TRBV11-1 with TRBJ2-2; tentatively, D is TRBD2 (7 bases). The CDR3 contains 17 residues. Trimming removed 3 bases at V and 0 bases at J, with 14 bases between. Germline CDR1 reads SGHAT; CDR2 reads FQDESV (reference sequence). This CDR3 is CASSFGRGPTNTGELFF. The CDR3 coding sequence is TGTGCCAGCAGCTTTGGGCGGGGGCCTACGAACACCGGGGAGCTGTTTTTT.

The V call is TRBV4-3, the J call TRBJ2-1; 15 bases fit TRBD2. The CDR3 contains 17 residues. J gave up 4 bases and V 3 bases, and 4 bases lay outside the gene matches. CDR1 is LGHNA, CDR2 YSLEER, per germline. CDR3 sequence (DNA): TGCGCCAGCAGCCACCCGGGACTAGCGGGGGGTTACAATGAGCAGTTCTTC. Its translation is CASSHPGLAGGYNEQFF.

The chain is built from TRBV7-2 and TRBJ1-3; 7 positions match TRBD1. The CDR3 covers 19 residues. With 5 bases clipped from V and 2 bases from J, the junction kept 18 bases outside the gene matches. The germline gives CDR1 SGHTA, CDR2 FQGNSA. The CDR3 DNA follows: TGTGCCAGCAGCCACTCACAACGGGACAGAGGACCGACTGGAAACACCATATATTTT. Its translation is CASSHSQRDRGPTGNTIYF.

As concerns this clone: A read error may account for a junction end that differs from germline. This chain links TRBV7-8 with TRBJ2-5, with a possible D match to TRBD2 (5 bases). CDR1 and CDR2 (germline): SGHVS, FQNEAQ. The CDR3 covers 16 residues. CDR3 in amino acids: CASSLAFRGSQETQYF. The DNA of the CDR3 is TGTGCCAGTAGCTTAGCGTTTAGAGGCAGCCAAGAGACCCAGTACTTC.